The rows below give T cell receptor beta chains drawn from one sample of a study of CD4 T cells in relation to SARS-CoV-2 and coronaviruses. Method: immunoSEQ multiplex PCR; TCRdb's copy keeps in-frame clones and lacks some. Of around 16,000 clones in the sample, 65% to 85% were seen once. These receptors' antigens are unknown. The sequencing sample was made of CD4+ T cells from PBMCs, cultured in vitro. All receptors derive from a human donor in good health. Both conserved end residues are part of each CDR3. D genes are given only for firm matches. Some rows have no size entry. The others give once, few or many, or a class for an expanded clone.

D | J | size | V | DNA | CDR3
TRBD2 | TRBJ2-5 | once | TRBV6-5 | TGTGCCAGCGCGGAATTGAGGCGGGGGGCAATGGCCCAGTACTTC | CASAELRRGAMAQYF
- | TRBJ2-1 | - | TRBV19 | TGTGCCAGTAGCTTTTCGTGGCGGGACAATGAGCAGTTCTTC | CASSFSWRDNEQFF
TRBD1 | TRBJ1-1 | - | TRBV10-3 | TGTGCCATCAGGCCCGCCCGGGACAGGATTGAAGCTTTCTTT | CAIRPARDRIEAFF
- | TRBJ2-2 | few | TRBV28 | TGTGCCAGCAGTTTAGTCAGGAACACCGGGGAGCTGTTTTTT | CASSLVRNTGELFF
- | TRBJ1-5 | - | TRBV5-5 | TGTGCCAGCAGCTTGGTGTTGGGGAGAGTCAATCAGCCCCAGCATTTT | CASSLVLGRVNQPQHF
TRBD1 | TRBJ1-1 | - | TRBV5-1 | TGCGCCAGCAGCCTAGGGACAGCGAACACTGAAGCTTTCTTT | CASSLGTANTEAFF
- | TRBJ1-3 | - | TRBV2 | TGTGCCAGCAGTGAACCATGGGGGGACCCGACGGGTGGAAACACCATATATTTT | CASSEPWGDPTGGNTIYF
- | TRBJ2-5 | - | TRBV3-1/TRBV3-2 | TGTGCCAGCAGCCAAGATGTTCGAAAGGTCCAAGAGACCCAGTACTTC | CASSQDVRKVQETQYF
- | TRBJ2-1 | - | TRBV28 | TGTGCCAGCAGTGCTCTCGACAGCCAATACAATGAGCAGTTCTTC | CASSALDSQYNEQFF
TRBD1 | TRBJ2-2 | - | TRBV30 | TGTGCCTGGGGGTTTCAGGGGGATCTACCCGGGGAGCTGTTTTTT | CAWGFQGDLPGELFF
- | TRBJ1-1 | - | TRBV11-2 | TGTGCCAGCAGCTTACGTACTGAAGCTTTCTTT | CASSLRTEAFF
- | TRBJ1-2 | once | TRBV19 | TGTGCCAGTAGTAGTGGGAACTATGGCTACACCTTC | CASSSGNYGYTF
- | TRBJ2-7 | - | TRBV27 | TGTGCCAGCAGCCGGTGGGGGGATTACGAGCAGTACTTC | CASSRWGDYEQYF
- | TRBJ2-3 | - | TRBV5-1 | TGCGCCAGCAGCTTGGCCTGGTCTGGAGATACGCAGTATTTT | CASSLAWSGDTQYF
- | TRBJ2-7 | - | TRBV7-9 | TGTGCCAGCAGCTTATCCTTCAGCTCCTACGAGCAGTACTTC | CASSLSFSSYEQYF
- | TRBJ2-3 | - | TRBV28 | TGTGCCAGCAGCCGGAGGGCCAACACAGATACGCAGTATTTT | CASSRRANTDTQYF
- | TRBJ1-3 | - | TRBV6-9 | TGTGCCAGCAGTTACCCAGTCTCTGGAAACACCATATATTTT | CASSYPVSGNTIYF
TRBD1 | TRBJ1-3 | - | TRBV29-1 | TGCAGCGCCCTAGGGACTAGGGGGCCTGGAAACACCATATATTTT | CSALGTRGPGNTIYF
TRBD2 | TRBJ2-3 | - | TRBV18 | TGTGCCAGCCGGAAGCGGGGAACCACAGATACGCAGTATTTT | CASRKRGTTDTQYF
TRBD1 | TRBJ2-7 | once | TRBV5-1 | TGCGCCAGCAGCTTGGGGGGACAGAACTCCTACGAGCAGTACTTC | CASSLGGQNSYEQYF
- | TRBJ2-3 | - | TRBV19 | TGTGCCAGTAGTTTCCGTCCGACAGATACGCAGTATTTT | CASSFRPTDTQYF
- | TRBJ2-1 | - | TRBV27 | TGTGCCAGCAACCCCCGGGTGGGTTTCTCCTACAATGAGCAGTTCTTC | CASNPRVGFSYNEQFF
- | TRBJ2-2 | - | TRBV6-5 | TGTGCCAGCAGTAACAGCCTCGCGAACACCGGGGAGCTGTTTTTT | CASSNSLANTGELFF
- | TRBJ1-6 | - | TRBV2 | TGTGCCAGCAGTGAAACAACCGGCAATAATTCACCCCTCCACTTT | CASSETTGNNSPLHF
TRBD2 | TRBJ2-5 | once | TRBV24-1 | TGTGCCACCAGTGATAGGGGTCGGGGGGGCCTTCAAGAGACCCAGTACTTC | CATSDRGRGGLQETQYF
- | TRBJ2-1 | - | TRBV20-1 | TGCAGTGCTCGTGAAGGCGGTTCCTACAATGAGCAGTTCTTC | CSAREGGSYNEQFF
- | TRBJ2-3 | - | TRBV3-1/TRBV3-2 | TGTGCCAGCAGCCCCCAGCGGGCCACAGATACGCAGTATTTT | CASSPQRATDTQYF
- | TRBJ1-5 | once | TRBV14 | TGTGCCAGCAGCCTCAGCCCCAATCAGCCCCAGCATTTT | CASSLSPNQPQHF
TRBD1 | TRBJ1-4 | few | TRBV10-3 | TGTGCCATCAGTGAGTCTAGGACAGGGGGCTCTGAAAAACTGTTTTTT | CAISESRTGGSEKLFF
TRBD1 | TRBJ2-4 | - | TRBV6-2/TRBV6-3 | TGTGCCAGCAGTCCCCGGACAGGGGACCAAAACATTCAGTACTTC | CASSPRTGDQNIQYF
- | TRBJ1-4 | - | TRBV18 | TGTGCCAGCTCACCGCAGGGATTAGATGAAAAACTGTTTTTT | CASSPQGLDEKLFF
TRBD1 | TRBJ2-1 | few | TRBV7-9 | TGTGCCAGCAGCTTAGGCACAGGGGGCGGAGGTGAGCAGTTCTTC | CASSLGTGGGGEQFF
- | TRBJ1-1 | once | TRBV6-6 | TGTGCCAGCAGTCCTTTTGTGTTGGGTGGGGGTGAAGCTTTCTTT | CASSPFVLGGGEAFF
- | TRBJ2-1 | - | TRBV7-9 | TGTGCCAGCAGCTCAACCGACGGCTCCTACAATGAGCAGTTCTTC | CASSSTDGSYNEQFF
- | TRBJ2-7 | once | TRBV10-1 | TGCGCCAGCAGTATCGAGCAGTACTTC | CASSIEQYF
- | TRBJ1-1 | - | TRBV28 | TGTGCCATACGGGGAAACACTGAAGCTTTCTTT | CAIRGNTEAFF
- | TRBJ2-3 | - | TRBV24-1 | TGTGCCACCAGTGATTTGGAAGGGGGCACAGATACGCAGTATTTT | CATSDLEGGTDTQYF
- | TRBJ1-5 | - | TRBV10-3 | TGTGCCATCAGGAAGGACAGAAATCAGCCCCAGCATTTT | CAIRKDRNQPQHF
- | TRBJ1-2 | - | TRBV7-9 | TGTGCCAGCAGCTCAACGAACAGGGACTATGGCTACACCTTC | CASSSTNRDYGYTF
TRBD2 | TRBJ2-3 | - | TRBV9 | TGTGCCAGCAGCGGGGGGGGACTAGCCGATACGCAGTATTTT | CASSGGGLADTQYF
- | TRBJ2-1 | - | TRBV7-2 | TGTGCCAGCAGCCTTACGGGGTACTACAATGAGCAGTTCTTC | CASSLTGYYNEQFF
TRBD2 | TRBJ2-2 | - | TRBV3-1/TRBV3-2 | TGTGCCAGCAGCCAAGGACTAGCGGGTCTGGTCACCGGGGAGCTGTTTTTT | CASSQGLAGLVTGELFF
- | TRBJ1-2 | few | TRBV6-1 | TGTGCCAGCAGTGATGAGACAGACTTATATGGCTACACCTTC | CASSDETDLYGYTF
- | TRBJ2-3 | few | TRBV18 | TGTGCCAGCTCACCATTACGGGCTAGCACAGATACGCAGTATTTT | CASSPLRASTDTQYF
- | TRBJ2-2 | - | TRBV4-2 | TGTGCCAGCAGCCTCAAAAACGCCGAGGGGGAGCTGTTTTTT | CASSLKNAEGELFF
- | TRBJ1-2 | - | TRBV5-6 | TGTGCCAGCAGCTTGAAGGGTGAAGGCTACACCTTC | CASSLKGEGYTF
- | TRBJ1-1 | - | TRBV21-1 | TGTGCCAGCAGCCTTAACGGTTTCAAAGCTTTCTTT | CASSLNGFKAFF
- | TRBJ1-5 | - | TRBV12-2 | TGTGCAAGTCGCTTAGGACCCCCGGCCAAGGATTATAGCAATCAGCCCCAGCATTTT | CASRLGPPAKDYSNQPQHF
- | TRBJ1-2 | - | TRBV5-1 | TGCGCCAGCAGACTGCGGGGGGAGGGCGGTCGTGGCTACACCTTC | CASRLRGEGGRGYTF
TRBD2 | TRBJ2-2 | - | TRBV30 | TGTGCCTGGAGTAAGACAAGGACTAGCGGGGTCACCGGGGAGCTGTTTTTT | CAWSKTRTSGVTGELFF
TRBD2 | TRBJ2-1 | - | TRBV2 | TGTGCCAGCAGTGATCCCTGGCTAGCGGGATACAATGAGCAGTTCTTC | CASSDPWLAGYNEQFF